One sample yielded the 19 T cell receptor beta chains listed below, sequenced in a study of blood T cell repertoires in COVID-19. Assay: immunoSEQ multiplex PCR; the TCRdb copy retains only in-frame clones and omits some. The sample shows about 59,000 clones, around 70% of them seen only once. The sample was peripheral blood. The receptors come from an older woman with acute or convalescent COVID-19.

The J gene is TRBJ1-2, the V gene TRBV2, with 8 bases fitting TRBD1. From germline, CDR1 is SNHLY and CDR2 FYNNEI. V lost 4 bases, J lost 7 bases, and 14 bases stayed unmatched. This CDR3 has 16 residues. The CDR3, as DNA: TGTGCCAGCAGTGTTGACAGGGGAAGACCGACATCTGGCTACACCTTC. Protein product: CASSVDRGRPTSGYTF.

The chain joins TRBV29-1 to TRBJ1-2; 8 nucleotides align to TRBD1. Trimming removed 4 bases from V and 2 bases from J; junction bases left unmatched: 3. From germline, CDR1 is SQVTM and CDR2 ANQGSEA. The CDR3 consists of 13 residues. CDR3 sequence reads: CSVVRQGNYGYTF. The CDR3 DNA reads TGCAGCGTTGTACGACAGGGGAACTATGGCTACACCTTC.

This clone was observed once. The chain combines TRBV9 with TRBJ2-1; 11 nucleotides match TRBD1. The CDR3 covers 16 residues. Germline loops: CDR1 SGDLS, CDR2 YYNGEE. With 0 bases clipped from V and 8 bases from J, the junction kept 7 bases outside the gene matches. The CDR3 DNA reads as TGTGCCAGCAGCGTAGAACGGACAGGGGGCAACGATGAGCAGTTCTTC. This sequence encodes CASSVERTGGNDEQFF.

The chain has TRBV10-2 and TRBJ2-7; 8 bases are shared with TRBD1. J was trimmed by 10 bases and V by 2 bases; bases with no gene match: 7. Germline CDR1 and CDR2: WSHSY and SAAADI. The CDR3 covers 13 residues. The CDR3 region is CASSEIGQGNQYV. For the CDR3, the DNA is TGCGCCAGCAGTGAGATAGGACAGGGTAATCAGTACGTC.

V gene TRBV21-1 combines with J gene TRBJ2-7; TRBD1, the D gene given by the table, was not confirmed from the DNA. TRBV21-1 is a documented pseudogene. The CDR3 runs to 11 residues. CDR3 in DNA: TGTGCCAGCAGCGGCCATGGCGAGCAGTACGTC. Protein: CASSGHGEQYV.

The chain links TRBV9 to TRBJ1-2; TRBD1 might be the D (6 bases). Between the trimmed V and J ends, which lost 4 bases and 8 bases, there was a span of 12 bases. CDR3 size: 12 residues. The V gene's germline CDR1 is SGDLS and CDR2 YYNGEE. The CDR3 here is CASSSTGKGYTF. The CDR3 nucleotides read TGTGCCAGCAGCTCAACAGGGAAGGGCTACACCTTC.

The chain uses TRBV4-1 and TRBJ1-1; D may be TRBD1 (5 bases). This CDR3 has 16 amino acids. The V end lost 0 bases, the J end lost 0 bases, and 11 bases lay between the germline ends. Germline loops: CDR1 MGHRA, CDR2 YSYEKL. CDR3: CASSQDWGRVNTEAFF. In nucleotides, the CDR3 is TGCGCCAGCAGCCAAGATTGGGGCAGGGTGAACACTGAAGCTTTCTTT.

This rearrangement joins TRBV7-3 to TRBJ2-4; D is possibly TRBD1 (5 bases). The germline CDR1 and CDR2 sequences are SGHTA and FQGTGA. The CDR3 length is 17 residues. V was cut by 1 base and J by 0 bases, with 13 bases left in between. CDR3 in DNA: TGTGCCAGCAGCTTAATGCCCCAGGGCTTAGCCAAAAACATTCAGTACTTC. Amino acids: CASSLMPQGLAKNIQYF.

This chain joins TRBV11-2 and TRBJ2-1; a possible D gene is TRBD1 (6 bases). Per the germline V gene, CDR1 is SGHAT and CDR2 is FQNNGV. The CDR3 spans 13 residues. V lost 5 bases, J lost 7 bases, and 12 bases lay in between. CDR3 protein: CASSPQQGNEQFF. The CDR3 region has the DNA TGTGCCAGCAGCCCACAACAGGGTAATGAGCAGTTCTTC.

J is TRBJ1-1 and V is TRBV27; 7 bases are a match to TRBD1. The germline V gene encodes CDR1 MNHEY and CDR2 SMNVEV (reference sequence). The CDR3 is 16 amino acids. Trimming cost V 3 bases and J 2 bases; bases outside gene matches: 9. The CDR3 here is CASSFLYRGGNTEAFF. CDR3 coding DNA: TGTGCCAGCAGTTTTTTATACAGGGGTGGAAACACTGAAGCTTTCTTT.

The chain recombines TRBV5-5 with TRBJ2-7; D is perhaps TRBD1 (5 bases). Trimming pared 1 base from V and 4 bases from J, leaving 9 bases between. This CDR3 region has 13 residues. Germline V CDR1 and CDR2: SGHKS, YYEKEE (reference sequence). CDR3 in DNA: TGTGCCAGCAGCTTGTTTCAGGGTTACGAGCAGTACGTC. Its protein is CASSLFQGYEQYV.

This rearrangement joins TRBV7-6 to TRBJ1-3, with 7 bases lining up with TRBD1. CDR3 size: 16 residues. CDR1 and CDR2 (germline): SGHVS, FNYEAQ. The junction had 7 bases not matched to a gene; V was cut back by 3 bases and J by 2 bases. The CDR3 protein is CASSLGSGGAGNTIYF. In DNA form, the CDR3 reads TGTGCCAGCAGCTTGGGGTCAGGGGGAGCTGGAAACACCATATATTTT.

This clone has just a few counts. This chain links TRBV2 with TRBJ2-1; 8 bases fit TRBD2. CDR1 and CDR2 from the germline V gene are SNHLY and FYNNEI. Unmatched junction bases numbered 10, after V lost 2 bases and J lost 7 bases. The CDR3 totals 16 residues. The CDR3: CASSEPAGAPRNEQFF. CDR3 DNA sequence: TGTGCCAGCAGTGAACCAGCGGGGGCCCCGAGGAATGAGCAGTTCTTC.

J is TRBJ2-7 and V is TRBV24-1, with 8 bases aligning to TRBD2. Germline assignment: CDR1 KGHDR and CDR2 SFDVKD. There are 17 residues in the CDR3. J was trimmed by 4 bases and V by 1 base; bases with no gene match: 11. Written as DNA, the CDR3 is TGTGCCACCAGTGATTTCCGGGGGGGAGCGTTAGCGTACGAGCAGTACTTC. It translates to CATSDFRGGALAYEQYF.

The chain has TRBV5-1 and TRBJ2-5, with a tentative D call TRBD1 (5 bases). The V and J ends lost 0 bases and 4 bases respectively, with 16 bases between them. Per germline, CDR1 SGHRS and CDR2 YFSETQ. The CDR3 has 16 amino acids. CDR3 amino acids: CASSLEGSGLVETQYF. In DNA form, the CDR3 reads TGCGCCAGCAGCTTGGAGGGGTCGGGTCTGGTAGAGACCCAGTACTTC.

The rearrangement joins TRBV6-5 to TRBJ1-2, with D possibly matching TRBD1 (5 bases). This CDR3 is 15 amino acids long. Germline CDR1 reads MNHEY; CDR2 reads SVGAGI. V lost 0 bases and J lost 1, with 9 bases in between. CDR3 amino acids: CASSYSTRGNYGYTF. In DNA, the CDR3 is TGTGCCAGCAGTTACTCGACAAGGGGTAACTATGGCTACACCTTC.

This clone was observed a few times. The genes are TRBV19 and TRBJ1-4; TRBD1 might be the D (6 bases). V gave up 10 bases and J gave up 1 base, with 22 bases separating them. The germline V gene encodes CDR1 LNHDA and CDR2 SQIVND (reference sequence). The CDR3 is made up of 17 amino acids. CDR3 DNA: TGTGCCACCCTGAAACAGGGATATTCGAGAACTAATGAAAAACTGTTTTTT. Its protein is CATLKQGYSRTNEKLFF. Drawing the rest from reference TRBV19 and TRBJ1-4, the complete variable domain is DGGITQSPKYLFRKEGQNVTLSCEQNLNHDAMYWYRQDPGQGLRLIYYSQIVNDFQKGDIAEGYSVSREKKESFPLTVTSAQKNPTAFYLCATLKQGYSRTNEKLFFGSGTQLSVL.

The V and J genes are TRBV10-3 and TRBJ1-6, with no clear D. The germline V gene encodes CDR1 ENHRY and CDR2 SYGVKD. This CDR3 is built from 14 residues. The V gene lost 2 bases and the J gene lost 3 bases, with 5 bases spanning the gap. In DNA, the CDR3 is TGTGCCATCAGTGAGGGCAACTATAATTCACCCCTCCACTTT. Its protein is CAISEGNYNSPLHF.

The chain is built from TRBV6-1 and TRBJ1-5; 7 nucleotides match TRBD1. From germline, CDR1 is MNHNS and CDR2 SASEGT. The J segment lost 7 bases and the V segment lost 3 bases, leaving 9 bases of the junction unmatched. The CDR3 sequence is 15 residues long. The CDR3 spells CASSEPTGFRQPQHF. For the CDR3, the DNA is TGTGCCAGCAGTGAGCCGACAGGGTTTCGGCAGCCCCAGCATTTT.